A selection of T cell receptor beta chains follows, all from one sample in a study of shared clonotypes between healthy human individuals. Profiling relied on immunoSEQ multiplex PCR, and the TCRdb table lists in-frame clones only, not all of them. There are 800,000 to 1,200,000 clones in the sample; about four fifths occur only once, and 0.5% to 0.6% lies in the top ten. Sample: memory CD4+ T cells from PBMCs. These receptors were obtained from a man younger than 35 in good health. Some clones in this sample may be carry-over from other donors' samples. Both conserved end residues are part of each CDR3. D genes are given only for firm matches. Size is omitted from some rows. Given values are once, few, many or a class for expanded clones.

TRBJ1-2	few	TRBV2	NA	TGTGCCAGCAGTGAAGCGGGGCAGGGGATCCATGGCTACACCTTC	CASSEAGQGIHGYTF
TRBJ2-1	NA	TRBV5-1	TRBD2	TGCGCCAGCAGCTTGCCGACTAGCGGATACAATGAGCAGTTCTTC	CASSLPTSGYNEQFF
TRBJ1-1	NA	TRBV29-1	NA	TGCAGCGTGGTTATGAACACTGAAGCTTTCTTT	CSVVMNTEAFF
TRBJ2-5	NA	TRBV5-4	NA	TGTGCCAGCAGCTTGGCCGAACCCCGGGTCGGAGAGACCCAGTACTTC	CASSLAEPRVGETQYF
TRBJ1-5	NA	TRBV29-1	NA	TGCAGCGTTGGAGGGGAGAGCAATCAGCCCCAGCATTTT	CSVGGESNQPQHF
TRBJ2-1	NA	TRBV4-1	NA	TGCGCCAGCAGCTCAGCCCCCTACAATGAGCAGTTCTTC	CASSSAPYNEQFF
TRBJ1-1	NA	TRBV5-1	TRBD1	TGCGCCAGCAGCTATACAACAGGGGGGACTGAAGCTTTCTTT	CASSYTTGGTEAFF
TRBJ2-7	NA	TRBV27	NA	TGTGCCAGTAAATCCCGGAACAGCGGCGGAAGGGTGCAGTACTTC	CASKSRNSGGRVQYF
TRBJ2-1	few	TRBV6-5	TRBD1	TGTGCCAGCAGATTGGGACAGTTCAATGAGCAGTTCTTC	CASRLGQFNEQFF
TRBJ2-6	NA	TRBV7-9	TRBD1	TGTGCCAGCAGCTCAGGGACAGCTTTCTCTGGGGCCAACGTCCTGACTTTC	CASSSGTAFSGANVLTF
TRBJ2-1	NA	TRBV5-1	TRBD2	TGCGCCAGCAACCTAGCGGGATCTTTTGAGCAGTTCTTC	CASNLAGSFEQFF
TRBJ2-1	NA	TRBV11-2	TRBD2	TGTGCCAGCAGCCCCACGATTACTAGCGGGTACAATGAGCAGTTCTTC	CASSPTITSGYNEQFF
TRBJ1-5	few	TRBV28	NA	TGTGCCAGCAGTTTGAGGCATACTAGCAATCAGCCCCAGCATTTT	CASSLRHTSNQPQHF
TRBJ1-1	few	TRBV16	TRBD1	TGTGCCAGCAGCCAATCAGCCGGGACAGGGAGGCCTGAAGCTTTCTTT	CASSQSAGTGRPEAFF
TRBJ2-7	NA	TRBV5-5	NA	TGTGCCAGCAGCCCCCGGGCCCCCTACGAGCAGTACTTC	CASSPRAPYEQYF
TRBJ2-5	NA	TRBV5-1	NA	TGCGCCAGCAGCCCAACACAGGGGAGGGAGACCCAGTACTTC	CASSPTQGRETQYF
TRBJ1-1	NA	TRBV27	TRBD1	TGTGCCAGCAGTGCCCTTGGCAGGGGGTACACTGAAGCTTTCTTT	CASSALGRGYTEAFF
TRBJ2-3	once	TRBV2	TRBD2	TGTGCCAGCAGCAAAACTAGCGGGAGAACAGATACGCAGTATTTT	CASSKTSGRTDTQYF
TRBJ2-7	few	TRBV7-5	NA	TGTGTCAGAAGCGTGCCCAAGGGAGCGGGAGGGCCCTGGGGCTCCTACGAGCAGTACTTC	CVRSVPKGAGGPWGSYEQYF
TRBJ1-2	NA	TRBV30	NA	TGTGCCTGGAGTGCGTATGACCAAGGTGGCTACACCTTC	CAWSAYDQGGYTF
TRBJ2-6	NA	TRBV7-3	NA	TGTGCCAGCAGCTTGTACAGTTCTGGGGCCAACGTCCTGACTTTC	CASSLYSSGANVLTF
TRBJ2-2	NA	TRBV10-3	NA	TGTGCCGCTCGCGACAGGGAGGACACCGGGGAGCTGTTTTTT	CAARDREDTGELFF